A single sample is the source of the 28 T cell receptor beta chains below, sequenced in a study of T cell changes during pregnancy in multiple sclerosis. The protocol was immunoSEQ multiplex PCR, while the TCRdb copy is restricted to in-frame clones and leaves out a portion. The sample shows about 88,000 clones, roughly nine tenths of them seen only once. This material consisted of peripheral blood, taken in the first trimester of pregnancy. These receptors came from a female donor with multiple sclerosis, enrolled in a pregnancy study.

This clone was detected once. CDR3: CASSQDYRGFDGYTF. CDR3 sequence (DNA): TGCGCCAGCAGCCAAGACTACAGGGGTTTTGATGGCTACACCTTC. V is TRBV4-3 and J is TRBJ1-2, with 7 nucleotides matching TRBD1. Per germline, CDR1 LGHNA and CDR2 YSLEER. V lost 0 bases to trimming and J lost 6 bases; unmatched junction nucleotides: 7. This CDR3 contains 15 residues.

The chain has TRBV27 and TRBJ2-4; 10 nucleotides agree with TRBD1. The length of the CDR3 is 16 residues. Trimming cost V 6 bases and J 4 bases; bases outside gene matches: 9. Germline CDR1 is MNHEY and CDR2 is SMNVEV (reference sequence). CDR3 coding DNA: TGTGCCAGCAGCCTGTTGCCGGGACAGGGGAAAAACATTCAGTACTTC. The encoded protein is CASSLLPGQGKNIQYF.

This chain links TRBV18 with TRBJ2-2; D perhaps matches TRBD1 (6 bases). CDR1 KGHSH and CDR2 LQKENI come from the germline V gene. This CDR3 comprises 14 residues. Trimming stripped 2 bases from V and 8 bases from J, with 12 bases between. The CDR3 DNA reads TGTGCCAGCTCACCAAACGCAGGGGCTGGGGAGCTGTTTTTT. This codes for CASSPNAGAGELFF.

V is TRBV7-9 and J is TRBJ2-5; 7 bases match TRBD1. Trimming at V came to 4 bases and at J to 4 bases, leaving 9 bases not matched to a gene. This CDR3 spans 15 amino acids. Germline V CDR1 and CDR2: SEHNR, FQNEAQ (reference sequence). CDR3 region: CASSSYRGIGETQYF. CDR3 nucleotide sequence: TGTGCCAGCAGCTCATACAGGGGTATAGGAGAGACCCAGTACTTC.

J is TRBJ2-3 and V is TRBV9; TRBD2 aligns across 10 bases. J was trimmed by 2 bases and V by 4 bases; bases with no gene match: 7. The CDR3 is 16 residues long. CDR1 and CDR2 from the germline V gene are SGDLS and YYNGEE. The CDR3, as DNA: TGTGCCAGCAGCCCCAGCGGGAGGGCGTCCACAGATACGCAGTATTTT. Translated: CASSPSGRASTDTQYF.

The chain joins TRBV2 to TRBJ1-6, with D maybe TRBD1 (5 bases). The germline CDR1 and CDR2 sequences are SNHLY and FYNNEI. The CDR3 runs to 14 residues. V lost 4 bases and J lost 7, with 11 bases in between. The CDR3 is CASSARVLNSPLHF. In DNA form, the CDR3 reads TGTGCCAGCAGTGCCAGGGTACTCAATTCACCCCTCCACTTT.

The CDR3 sequence is CASRPPGLARRGEQFF. The CDR3 nucleotides are TGCGCCAGCAGACCTCCGGGACTAGCGAGACGGGGTGAGCAGTTCTTC. This sequence joins TRBV5-1 and TRBJ2-1; 10 nucleotides agree with TRBD2. From germline, CDR1 is SGHRS and CDR2 YFSETQ. The CDR3 extends over 16 amino acids. The V segment lost 5 bases and the J segment 9 bases; nucleotides outside the gene matches: 14.

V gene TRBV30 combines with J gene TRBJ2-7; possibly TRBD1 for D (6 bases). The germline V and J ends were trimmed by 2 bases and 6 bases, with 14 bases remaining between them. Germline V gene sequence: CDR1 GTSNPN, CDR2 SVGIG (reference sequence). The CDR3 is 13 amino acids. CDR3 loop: CAWSKGVRGEQYF. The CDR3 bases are TGTGCCTGGAGTAAGGGGGTCCGGGGCGAGCAGTACTTC.

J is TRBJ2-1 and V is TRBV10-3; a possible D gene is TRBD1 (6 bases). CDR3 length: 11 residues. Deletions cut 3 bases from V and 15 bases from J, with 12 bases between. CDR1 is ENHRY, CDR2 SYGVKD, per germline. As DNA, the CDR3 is TGTGCCATCAGTGAAAACAGGGTTCCGTTCTTC. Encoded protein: CAISENRVPFF.

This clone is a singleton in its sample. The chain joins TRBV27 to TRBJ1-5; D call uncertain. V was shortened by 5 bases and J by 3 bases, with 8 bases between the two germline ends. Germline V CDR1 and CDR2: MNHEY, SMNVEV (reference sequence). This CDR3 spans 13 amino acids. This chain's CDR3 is CASSQKDNQPQHF. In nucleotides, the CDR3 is TGTGCCAGCAGTCAGAAAGACAATCAGCCCCAGCATTTT.

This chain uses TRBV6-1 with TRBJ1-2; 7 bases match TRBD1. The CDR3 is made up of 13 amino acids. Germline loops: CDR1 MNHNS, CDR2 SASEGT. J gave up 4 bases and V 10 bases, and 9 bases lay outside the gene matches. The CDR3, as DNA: TGTGCCATTGAACACAGGGGTGGCTATGGCTACACCTTC. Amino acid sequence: CAIEHRGGYGYTF.

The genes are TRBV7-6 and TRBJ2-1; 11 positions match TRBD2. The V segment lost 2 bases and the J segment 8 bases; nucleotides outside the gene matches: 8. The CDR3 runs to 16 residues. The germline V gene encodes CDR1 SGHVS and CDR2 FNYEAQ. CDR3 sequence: CASSLLAGGPWDEQFF. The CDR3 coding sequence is TGTGCCAGCAGCTTATTAGCGGGAGGGCCGTGGGATGAGCAGTTCTTC.

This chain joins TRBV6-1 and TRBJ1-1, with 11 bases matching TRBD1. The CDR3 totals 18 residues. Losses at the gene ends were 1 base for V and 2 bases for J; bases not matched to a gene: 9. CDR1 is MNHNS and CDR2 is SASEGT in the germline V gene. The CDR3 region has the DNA TGTGCCAGCAGTGAAGAGGACAGGGGGCTCCCCCGAAACACTGAAGCTTTCTTT. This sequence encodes CASSEEDRGLPRNTEAFF.

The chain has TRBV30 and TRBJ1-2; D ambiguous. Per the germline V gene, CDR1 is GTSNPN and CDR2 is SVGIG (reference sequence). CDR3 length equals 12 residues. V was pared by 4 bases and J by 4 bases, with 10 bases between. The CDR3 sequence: CAWTPLGYGYTF. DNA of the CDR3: TGTGCCTGGACCCCCCTCGGCTATGGCTACACCTTC.

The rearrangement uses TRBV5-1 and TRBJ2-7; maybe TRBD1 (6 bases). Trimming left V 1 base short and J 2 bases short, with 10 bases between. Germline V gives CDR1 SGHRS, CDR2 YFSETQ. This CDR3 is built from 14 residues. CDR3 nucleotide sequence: TGCGCCAGCAGCTTGACAACAGGGACCTACGAGCAGTACTTC. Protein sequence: CASSLTTGTYEQYF.

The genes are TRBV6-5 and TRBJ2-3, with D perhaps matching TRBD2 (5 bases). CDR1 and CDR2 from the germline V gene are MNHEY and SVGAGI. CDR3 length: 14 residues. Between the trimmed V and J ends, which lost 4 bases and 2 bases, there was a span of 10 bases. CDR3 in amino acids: CASSSTDYTDTQYF. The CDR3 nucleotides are TGTGCCAGCAGTTCCACCGACTACACAGATACGCAGTATTTT.

The CDR3 spells CASSRDRAQPQHF. CDR3 nucleotide sequence: TGTGCCAGCAGCAGGGACAGAGCCCAGCCCCAGCATTTT. The chain uses TRBV6-1 and TRBJ1-5; 7 bases fit TRBD1. Germline V gene lookup returns CDR1 MNHNS and CDR2 SASEGT. The CDR3 runs 13 residues. After removal of 6 bases from V and 7 bases from J, the junction contained 6 bases not matched to a gene.

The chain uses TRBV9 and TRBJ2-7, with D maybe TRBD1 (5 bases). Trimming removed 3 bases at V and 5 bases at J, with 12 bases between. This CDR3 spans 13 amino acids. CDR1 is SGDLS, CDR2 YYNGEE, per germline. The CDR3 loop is CASSARWGDEQYF. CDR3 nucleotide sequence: TGTGCCAGCAGCGCGCGGTGGGGCGACGAGCAGTACTTC.

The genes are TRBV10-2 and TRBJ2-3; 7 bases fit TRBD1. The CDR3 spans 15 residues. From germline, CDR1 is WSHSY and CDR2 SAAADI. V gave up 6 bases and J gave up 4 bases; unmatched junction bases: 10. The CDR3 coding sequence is TGCGCCAGCAGCGACTCTTTACAGGGGTCAGATACGCAGTATTTT. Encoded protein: CASSDSLQGSDTQYF.

The CDR3 region has the DNA TGTGCCAGTAGTACCCCTCCCGGGGAGCAGTACTTC. Its translation: CASSTPPGEQYF. V is TRBV19 and J is TRBJ2-7, with unresolved D. V lost 4 bases to trimming and J lost 7 bases, with 11 bases between them. The germline CDR1 and CDR2 sequences are LNHDA and SQIVND (reference sequence). CDR3 length: 12 amino acids.

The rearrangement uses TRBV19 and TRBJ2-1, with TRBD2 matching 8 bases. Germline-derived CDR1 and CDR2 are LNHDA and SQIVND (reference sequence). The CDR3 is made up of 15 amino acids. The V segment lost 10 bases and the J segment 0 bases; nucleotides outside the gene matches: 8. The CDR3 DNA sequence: TGTGCCATTGCGAGCGGGAGCAGCTCCTACAATGAGCAGTTCTTC. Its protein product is CAIASGSSSYNEQFF.

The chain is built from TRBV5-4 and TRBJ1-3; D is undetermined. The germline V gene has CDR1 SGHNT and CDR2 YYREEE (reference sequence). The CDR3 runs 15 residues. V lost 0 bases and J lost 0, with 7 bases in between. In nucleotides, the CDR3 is TGTGCCAGCAGCTTGGGGAGTCTCTCTGGAAACACCATATATTTT. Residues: CASSLGSLSGNTIYF.

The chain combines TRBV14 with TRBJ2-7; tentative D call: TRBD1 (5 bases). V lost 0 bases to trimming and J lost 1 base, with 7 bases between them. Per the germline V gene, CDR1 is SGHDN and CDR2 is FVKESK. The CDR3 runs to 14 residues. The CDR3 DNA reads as TGTGCCAGCAGCCAAGAGGGGCTTTCCTACGAGCAGTACTTC. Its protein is CASSQEGLSYEQYF.

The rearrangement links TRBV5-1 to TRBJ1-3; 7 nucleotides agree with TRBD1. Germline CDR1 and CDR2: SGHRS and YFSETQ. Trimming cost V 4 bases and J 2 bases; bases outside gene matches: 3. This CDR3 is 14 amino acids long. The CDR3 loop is CASSPGTAGNTIYF. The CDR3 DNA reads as TGCGCCAGCAGCCCCGGGACAGCTGGAAACACCATATATTTT.

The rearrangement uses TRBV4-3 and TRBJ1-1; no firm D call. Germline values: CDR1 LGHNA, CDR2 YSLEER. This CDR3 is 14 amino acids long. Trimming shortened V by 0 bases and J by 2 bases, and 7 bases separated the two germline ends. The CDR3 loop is CASSQESLNTEAFF. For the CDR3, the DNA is TGCGCCAGCAGCCAAGAATCCCTTAACACTGAAGCTTTCTTT.

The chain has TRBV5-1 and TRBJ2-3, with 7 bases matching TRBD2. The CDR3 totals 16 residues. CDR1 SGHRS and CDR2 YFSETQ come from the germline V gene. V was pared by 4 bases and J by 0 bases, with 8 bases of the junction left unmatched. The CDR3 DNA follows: TGCGCCAGCAGCGAAGCTAGCGGAGCTAGCACAGATACGCAGTATTTT. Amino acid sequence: CASSEASGASTDTQYF.

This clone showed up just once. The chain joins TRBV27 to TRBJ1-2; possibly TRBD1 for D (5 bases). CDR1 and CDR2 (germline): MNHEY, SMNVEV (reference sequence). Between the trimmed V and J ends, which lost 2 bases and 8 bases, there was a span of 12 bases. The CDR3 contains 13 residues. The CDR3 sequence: CASSLGTNWGYTF. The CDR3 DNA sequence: TGTGCCAGCAGTTTAGGGACTAACTGGGGCTACACCTTC.

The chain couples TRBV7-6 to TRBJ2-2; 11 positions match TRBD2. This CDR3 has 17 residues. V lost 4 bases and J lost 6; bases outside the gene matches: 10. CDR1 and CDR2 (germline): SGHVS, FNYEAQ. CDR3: CASSSRLAGSPAGELFF. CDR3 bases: TGTGCCAGCAGCTCAAGACTAGCGGGATCCCCAGCCGGGGAGCTGTTTTTT.